This T cell receptor beta chain was obtained from a study of blood T cells in healthy people across ages. Study-level findings and limits: It was the long-lived donors that had more naive CD4+ cells and higher diversity than aged donors.

There are a few counts of this clonotype. Antigen: not known. Primers used in a second PCR of roughly 7 to 11 cycles were a sample-barcoded 5' primer and a J-beta primer mix. TCRdb reanalysed the 5' RACE reads using MiXCR and keeps one entry per CDR3 protein. The repertoire holds 850,000 to 1,300,000 distinct CDR3 sequences, with more than 40% as singletons. The V gene end was trimmed by 1 base and the J gene end by 10 bases; junction bases not matched to a gene: 4. CDR3 length: 13 amino acids. From germline, CDR1 is SSHAT and CDR2 FNYEAQ (reference sequence). Extraction of total RNA produced a minimum of 5.5 micrograms from each sample.

Input material: blood. The chain uses TRBV7-7 and TRBJ2-1; 7 bases line up with TRBD1. The sequence derives from a woman aged 60-70 years in good health. CDR3 loop: CASSLGKGQEQFF. CDR3 nucleotides: TGTGCCAGCAGCTTAGGGAAGGGACAGGAGCAGTTCTTC.